This paragraph covers one T cell receptor (beta chain) sequence. Its target is unknown. Only in-frame clones appear in the TCRdb table, and some are missing; sequencing was by immunoSEQ multiplex PCR. The table includes 120,000 or so clones, about 90% detected once. These data are taken from a study of T cell responses to AZD1222 COVID-19 vaccine. J gave up 7 bases and V 0 bases, and 4 bases lay outside the gene matches. Germline V gives CDR1 WSHSY, CDR2 SAAADI. This CDR3 comprises 15 residues. Study conclusions and caveats: Repertoire sampling occurred only after the peak T cell response. Close to half of all spike-specific TCRs reportedly target regions of the variants that are unmutated.

The source of this sequence is an adult in good health. The sequencing here drew on peripheral blood, taken on day 0 of AZD1222 vaccination. The gene calls are TRBV10-2 and TRBJ2-1; 9 nucleotides align to TRBD2. The CDR3 DNA sequence: TGCGCCAGCAGTGAGTCTCCTAGCGGGATAAATGAGCAGTTCTTC. It translates to CASSESPSGINEQFF.